A selection of T cell receptor beta chains follows, all from one sample in a study of cytomegalovirus exposure and HLA in healthy donors. Here immunoSEQ multiplex PCR was the method, and the copy in TCRdb shows in-frame clones only, minus some. This table holds 160,000 or so clones, 79% found once. Sequencing used PBMCs. The source of these receptors is a man aged 40-50 years in good health and CMV-seronegative. Both conserved end residues are part of each CDR3. The order of the fields is D gene, clone size, J gene, V gene, CDR3 DNA, CDR3 protein. A D gene is named only where the DNA matches it firmly. Only some rows state a clone size, as once, few, many or a class for expanded clones.

NA	NA	TRBJ2-3	TRBV10-3	TGTGCCATCAGTGCCTCGAGTCCAGATACGCAGTATTTT	CAISASSPDTQYF
NA	NA	TRBJ2-5	TRBV18	TGTGCCAGCTCACCACCTTTAATTTCAGGGTGGCAAGAGACCCAGTACTTC	CASSPPLISGWQETQYF
TRBD1	once	TRBJ2-3	TRBV5-1	TGCGCCAGCAGCGGGGACCCGGACAGGGCTATTGGTACGCAGTATTTT	CASSGDPDRAIGTQYF
NA	NA	TRBJ2-7	TRBV5-1	TGCGCCAGCAGCTCTTCCGAGACAGCTTACGAGCAGTACTTC	CASSSSETAYEQYF
NA	NA	TRBJ1-4	TRBV19	TGTGCCAGTAGTGGGCTGGGTAATGAAAAACTGTTTTTT	CASSGLGNEKLFF
NA	NA	TRBJ2-4	TRBV7-2	TGTGCCAGCAGCCCTCAGATCACTACCGCCAAAAACATTCAGTACTTC	CASSPQITTAKNIQYF
NA	NA	TRBJ1-5	TRBV6-5	TGTGCCAGCAGTACACGCGGGGGTCAGCCCCAGCATTTT	CASSTRGGQPQHF
TRBD2	NA	TRBJ2-7	TRBV2	TGTGCCAGCAGTGAACAGCCAGCGGGAATCTACGAGCAGTACTTC	CASSEQPAGIYEQYF
NA	NA	TRBJ1-2	TRBV5-8	TGTGCCAGCAGTCCGTCAGGGGACTATGGCTACACCTTC	CASSPSGDYGYTF
NA	few	TRBJ2-5	TRBV6-6	TGTGCCAGCAGACCCCTAGGGGTACAAGAGACCCAGTACTTC	CASRPLGVQETQYF
TRBD1	NA	TRBJ2-6	TRBV5-1	TGCGCCAGCAGCGTCGGGACAGGGTCCGGGGCCAACGTCCTGACTTTC	CASSVGTGSGANVLTF
NA	NA	TRBJ1-1	TRBV13	TGTGCCAGCAGCTTTCGGGGTGGATCGAACACTGAAGCTTTCTTT	CASSFRGGSNTEAFF
TRBD1	NA	TRBJ1-2	TRBV5-1	TGCGCCAGCAGCTTGGACGGACAGGGGAAAGAGGGCTATGGCTACACCTTC	CASSLDGQGKEGYGYTF
TRBD1	NA	TRBJ1-1	TRBV6-5	TGTGCCAGCAGTACAGGGGACGAGTTGAACACTGAAGCTTTCTTT	CASSTGDELNTEAFF
NA	NA	TRBJ1-1	TRBV6-5	TGTGCCAGCACCGACCCAGGGTTCGCCACTGAAGCTTTCTTT	CASTDPGFATEAFF
TRBD2	NA	TRBJ2-3	TRBV29-1	TGCAGCGTTCATACTAGCGGGAGCCGGGCAGATACGCAGTATTTT	CSVHTSGSRADTQYF
TRBD2	NA	TRBJ2-7	TRBV5-1	TGCGCCAGCAGCGGTAGCGGGAGTGGCGAGCAGTACTTC	CASSGSGSGEQYF
NA	NA	TRBJ2-5	TRBV27	TGTGCCAGCAGTTTCGCCCCCGGTACCCAAGAGACCCAGTACTTC	CASSFAPGTQETQYF
TRBD1	NA	TRBJ1-1	TRBV11-2	TGTGCCAGCAGCCCCCAGACAGGGGAAAACACTGAAGCTTTCTTT	CASSPQTGENTEAFF
NA	NA	TRBJ1-3	TRBV21-1	TGTGCCAGCAGCAAAGTTACTTCCGCTGGAAACACCATATATTTT	CASSKVTSAGNTIYF
NA	NA	TRBJ1-6	TRBV5-1	TGCGCCAGTGGAGCATCAAATAATTCACCCCTCCACTTT	CASGASNNSPLHF
TRBD1	NA	TRBJ2-1	TRBV5-1	TGCGCCAGCAGCGGCGGACAGGGCTCCTACAATGAGCAGTTCTTC	CASSGGQGSYNEQFF
NA	few	TRBJ2-2	TRBV19	TGTGCCAGTAGTTTTTCGCTAATAAACACCGGGGAGCTGTTTTTT	CASSFSLINTGELFF
NA	NA	TRBJ1-3	TRBV5-8	TGTGCCAGCAGCTGGGTAGCGGGGACCTCTGGAAACACCATATATTTT	CASSWVAGTSGNTIYF
NA	NA	TRBJ2-2	TRBV6-1	TGTGCCACCAATATCGGAGACACCGGGGAGCTGTTTTTT	CATNIGDTGELFF
NA	once	TRBJ2-7	TRBV9	TGTGCCAGCAGCCCGCGGGTTGAGACTGCAAGGGAGCAGTACTTC	CASSPRVETAREQYF
TRBD1	NA	TRBJ2-3	TRBV28	TGTGCCAGCAGCCCCGGGACAGGGTCCACAGATACGCAGTATTTT	CASSPGTGSTDTQYF
NA	NA	TRBJ2-5	TRBV6-1	TGTGCCAGCAGCCCCCAGGGATTCGGGGAGACCCAGTACTTC	CASSPQGFGETQYF
NA	NA	TRBJ2-7	TRBV4-2	TGTGCCAGCAGCCAAGATCCTGGTGCGTCCTACGAGCAGTACTTC	CASSQDPGASYEQYF
NA	NA	TRBJ2-7	TRBV29-1	TGCAGCGTTGAGTCCGGGTACGAGCAGTACTTC	CSVESGYEQYF
TRBD2	few	TRBJ2-4	TRBV6-6	TGTGCCAGCAGAACGGGGGGGGCCAAAAACATTCAGTACTTC	CASRTGGAKNIQYF
NA	few	TRBJ2-7	TRBV19	TGTGCCAGTAGTTCACAGGGAAAAGGAGCCTACGAGCAGTACTTC	CASSSQGKGAYEQYF
NA	NA	TRBJ1-2	TRBV10-3	TGTGCCATCAGTACTACCAGGGTTAACTATGGCTACACCTTC	CAISTTRVNYGYTF
TRBD1	NA	TRBJ1-2	TRBV11-2	TGTGCCAGCAGCTTTCTCAGGGGGCCCCTATATGGCTACACCTTC	CASSFLRGPLYGYTF
NA	few	TRBJ1-5	TRBV6-5	TGTGCCAGCAGTTACAACAGTTATAGCAATCAGCCCCAGCATTTT	CASSYNSYSNQPQHF
NA	few	TRBJ2-1	TRBV5-6	TGTGCCAGCAGCCTCCTGGGCCCCTACAATGAGCAGTTCTTC	CASSLLGPYNEQFF
NA	NA	TRBJ2-2	TRBV7-2	TGTGCCAGCAACCCACCCGGAGTTACCGGGGAGCTGTTTTTT	CASNPPGVTGELFF
NA	NA	TRBJ2-7	TRBV2	TGTGCCAGCCTGGGGCAGGGGACCCGTTACGAGCAGTACTTC	CASLGQGTRYEQYF
NA	few	TRBJ2-2	TRBV9	TGTGCCAGCAGCGTTAACGCGGACGGGGAGCTGTTTTTT	CASSVNADGELFF
NA	few	TRBJ1-1	TRBV6-5	TGTGCCAGCAGTTACCCAGCGACAGGCGAAGCTTTCTTT	CASSYPATGEAFF
TRBD2	NA	TRBJ2-1	TRBV5-1	TGCGCCAGCAGCACGACTAGCGGGGGAAGTGAGCAGTTCTTC	CASSTTSGGSEQFF
TRBD1	NA	TRBJ2-5	TRBV4-3	TGCGCCAGCAGCCCGGGACAGGGATCAGAGACCCAGTACTTC	CASSPGQGSETQYF
TRBD1	few	TRBJ2-7	TRBV27	TGTGCCAGCAGTAACCGACAGGGGGCATTCGAGCAGTACTTC	CASSNRQGAFEQYF
TRBD1	once	TRBJ2-7	TRBV27	TGTGCCAGCAGTTCCCCCAGGACAGGGGGCTCCTACGAGCAGTACTTC	CASSSPRTGGSYEQYF
TRBD1	NA	TRBJ2-7	TRBV6-5	TGTGCCAGCAGTTCTATACGGACAGGTGTCGCCTACGAGCAGTACTTC	CASSSIRTGVAYEQYF
NA	NA	TRBJ2-4	TRBV7-9	TGTGCCAGCAGCTTAACCTGGACGGAGAGGAGGGACATTCAGTACTTC	CASSLTWTERRDIQYF
NA	NA	TRBJ1-4	TRBV11-2	TGTGCCAGCAGCTTAGACCTACAGCAAGGAAATGAAAAACTGTTTTTT	CASSLDLQQGNEKLFF